Below are 12 T cell receptor beta chains sequenced from a single sample in a study of technical replicates of blood from a handful of donors. This table comes from immunoSEQ multiplex PCR, and its TCRdb copy is limited to in-frame clones, with some not included. Here the sample spans 70,000 to 85,000 clones, roughly 94% being singletons. The sample taken for sequencing was T cells isolated from PBMCs. These receptors all stem from a human donor in good health.

V usage is TRBV6-6 and J usage is TRBJ1-6; weak D call: TRBD1 (5 bases). The germline gives CDR1 MNHNY, CDR2 SVGAGI (reference sequence). V was clipped by 3 bases and J by 6 bases, with 15 bases between them. CDR3 size: 16 residues. The CDR3 nucleotides read TGTGCCAGCAGTTATGGGCTGGGGGGGGGTAATTCACCCCTCCACTTT. Translation gives CASSYGLGGGNSPLHF.

The chain is built from TRBV7-9 and TRBJ1-1, with TRBD1 identical over 7 bases. Germline CDR1 and CDR2: SEHNR and FQNEAQ (reference sequence). Trimming at V came to 1 base and at J to 6 bases, leaving 5 bases not matched to a gene. This CDR3 comprises 14 residues. The CDR3: CASSLVQGGAEAFF. The CDR3, as DNA: TGTGCCAGCAGCTTAGTGCAGGGGGGCGCTGAAGCTTTCTTT.

The chain joins TRBV5-5 to TRBJ2-7; 8 bases fit TRBD2. The V gene's germline CDR1 is SGHKS and CDR2 YYEKEE (reference sequence). With V trimmed by 1 base and J by 2 bases, 8 bases remained unmatched. CDR3 length: 16 amino acids. The CDR3 loop is CASSLYERAGAYEQYF. CDR3 nucleotides: TGTGCCAGCAGCTTGTATGAGCGAGCGGGGGCCTACGAGCAGTACTTC.

This chain uses TRBV2 with TRBJ2-6, with a weak D call TRBD1 (6 bases). The CDR3 loop spans 16 amino acids. With 4 bases removed from V and 1 base from J, the gap between germline ends came to 11 bases. CDR1 and CDR2 from the germline V gene are SNHLY and FYNNEI. The CDR3 loop reads CASSVDRRSGANVLTF. CDR3 in DNA: TGTGCCAGCAGTGTTGACAGGCGGTCTGGGGCCAACGTCCTGACTTTC.

The J gene is TRBJ1-4, the V gene TRBV4-1, with a weak D call TRBD1 (6 bases). V lost 3 bases to trimming and J lost 4 bases, with 21 bases between them. The germline gives CDR1 MGHRA, CDR2 YSYEKL. CDR3 length equals 18 residues. The CDR3 protein is CASSHGMGRGRGNEKLFF. The DNA for the CDR3 is TGCGCCAGCAGCCATGGGATGGGGAGGGGGAGGGGTAATGAAAAACTGTTTTTT.

This chain connects TRBV29-1 to TRBJ2-1; perhaps TRBD1 as D (6 bases). This CDR3 has 12 amino acids. V gave up 3 bases and J gave up 9 bases, with 12 bases separating them. CDR1 and CDR2 (germline): SQVTM, ANQGSEA. As DNA, the CDR3 is TGCAGCGTTGATGAAACAGGGCGTGAGCAGTTCTTC. Amino acid sequence: CSVDETGREQFF.

This clone was seen a few times. This rearrangement joins TRBV30 to TRBJ1-1; TRBD1 matches at 8 bases. The junction had 1 base not matched to a gene; V was cut back by 3 bases and J by 1 base. The CDR3 contains 13 residues. CDR1 GTSNPN and CDR2 SVGIG come from the germline V gene (reference sequence). CDR3 sequence: CAWRGQENTEAFF. CDR3 DNA sequence: TGTGCCTGGAGGGGACAGGAGAACACTGAAGCTTTCTTT. Complete variable domain (other parts from reference TRBV30 and TRBJ1-1): SQTIHQWPATLVQPVGSPLSLECTVEGTSNPNLYWYRQAAGRGLQLLFYSVGIGQISSEVPQNLSASRPQDRQFILSSKKLLLSDSGFYLCAWRGQENTEAFFGQGTRLTVV.

This clone was seen only once. The V and J genes are TRBV4-1 and TRBJ2-7, with 7 bases matching TRBD2. Germline CDR1 MGHRA, CDR2 YSYEKL. After removal of 0 bases from V and 7 bases from J, the junction contained 18 bases not matched to a gene. The CDR3 totals 18 residues. Here the CDR3 reads CASSQDRNPGLTPQEQYF. The CDR3 region has the DNA TGCGCCAGCAGCCAAGATAGGAACCCGGGACTAACGCCGCAGGAGCAGTACTTC.

This clone was found a few times. CDR3 sequence (DNA): TGTGCCAGCAGCGTAGACGGGATTACGAACACTGAAGCTTTCTTT. It codes for CASSVDGITNTEAFF. The chain is built from TRBV9 and TRBJ1-1; D ambiguous. There are 15 residues in the CDR3. Germline V gives CDR1 SGDLS, CDR2 YYNGEE. The ends were cut back, 0 bases at V and 1 base at J, with 10 bases in the middle.

The chain carries TRBV4-1 and TRBJ1-5; 7 positions agree with TRBD1. The ends lost 1 base at V and 4 bases at J; junction bases unmatched: 4. Per the germline V gene, CDR1 is MGHRA and CDR2 is YSYEKL. CDR3 length: 15 residues. CDR3 protein: CASSQGQGPNQPQHF. DNA of the CDR3: TGCGCCAGCAGCCAAGGACAGGGCCCGAATCAGCCCCAGCATTTT.

V and J are TRBV7-9 and TRBJ1-1, with a tentative D call TRBD1 (5 bases). The CDR3 is 13 amino acids. Germline CDR1 SEHNR, CDR2 FQNEAQ (reference sequence). Trimming left V 5 bases short and J 4 bases short, with 11 bases between. The CDR3 region has the DNA TGTGCCAGCAGCCTTACAGGAGTCACTGAAGCTTTCTTT. Translation gives CASSLTGVTEAFF.

V gene TRBV9 combines with J gene TRBJ2-2; D uncertain. The V end lost 3 bases, the J end lost 7 bases, and 7 bases lay between the germline ends. The CDR3 is 12 residues long. Per germline, CDR1 SGDLS and CDR2 YYNGEE. Here the CDR3 reads CASSASGGELFF. DNA of the CDR3: TGTGCCAGCAGCGCCAGTGGCGGGGAGCTGTTTTTT.